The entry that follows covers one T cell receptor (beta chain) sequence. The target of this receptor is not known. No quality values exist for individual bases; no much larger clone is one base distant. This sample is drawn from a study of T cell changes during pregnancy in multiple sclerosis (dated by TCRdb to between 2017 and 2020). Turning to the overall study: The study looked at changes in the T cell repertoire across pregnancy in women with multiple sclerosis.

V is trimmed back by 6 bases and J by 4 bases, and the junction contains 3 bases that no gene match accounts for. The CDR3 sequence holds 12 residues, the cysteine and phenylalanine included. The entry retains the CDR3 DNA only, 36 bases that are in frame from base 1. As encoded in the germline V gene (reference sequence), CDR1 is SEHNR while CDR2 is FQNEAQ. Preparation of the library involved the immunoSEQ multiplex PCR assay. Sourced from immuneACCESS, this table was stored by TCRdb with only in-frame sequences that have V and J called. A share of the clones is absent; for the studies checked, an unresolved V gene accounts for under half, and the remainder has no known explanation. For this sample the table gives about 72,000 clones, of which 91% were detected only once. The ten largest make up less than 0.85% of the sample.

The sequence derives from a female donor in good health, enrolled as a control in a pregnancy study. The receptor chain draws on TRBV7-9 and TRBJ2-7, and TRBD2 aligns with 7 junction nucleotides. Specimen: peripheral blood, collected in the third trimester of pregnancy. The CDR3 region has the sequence CASSRSGYEQYF. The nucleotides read TGTGCCAGCAGTCGTAGCGGGTACGAGCAGTACTTC.